The 29 T cell receptor beta chains below were found in one sample sequenced in a study of human T cells and chemical hapten exposure. Regarding time point: healthy volunteer bleed at 2 weeks. From whole blood left unfractionated, total RNA was extracted. TCRdb re-called the RACE reads through MiXCR, storing one row per CDR3 protein. The profile shows 85,000 to 95,000 distinct CDR3 sequences, approximately 10% of them singletons. Sequenced sample: whole blood. These receptors were collected from a female donor in good health. Some clones in this sample may be carry-over from other donors' samples.

The chain is built from TRBV5-1 and TRBJ2-3; a possible D gene is TRBD1 (6 bases). V was shortened by 4 bases and J by 3 bases, with 12 bases between the two germline ends. Germline CDR1 reads SGHRS; CDR2 reads YFSETQ. The CDR3 is 14 amino acids. CDR3 sequence reads: CASSPRGSTDTQYF. The CDR3 nucleotides read TGCGCCAGCAGCCCCAGGGGTAGTACAGATACGCAGTATTTT.

The rearrangement uses TRBV10-3 and TRBJ1-6; D ambiguous. Germline CDR1 and CDR2: ENHRY and SYGVKD. V was shortened by 9 bases and J by 6 bases, with 12 bases between the two germline ends. CDR3 length: 13 amino acids. CDR3 in DNA: TGTGCCATAACGGCGACCGGTAATTCACCCCTCCACTTT. It translates to CAITATGNSPLHF.

This sequence joins TRBV24-1 and TRBJ1-1, with a possible D match to TRBD1 (6 bases). Germline values: CDR1 KGHDR, CDR2 SFDVKD. V lost 10 bases and J lost 1, with 9 bases in between. This CDR3 has 12 amino acids. The CDR3 protein is CATMDRNTEAFF. In nucleotides, the CDR3 is TGTGCCACTATGGACAGGAACACTGAAGCTTTCTTT.

In this sample, this clonotype turned up a few times. This rearrangement joins TRBV28 to TRBJ1-3; D gene uncertain. The ends were cut back, 2 bases at V and 0 bases at J, with 5 bases in the middle. The V gene's germline CDR1 is MDHEN and CDR2 SYDVKM. The CDR3 has 14 residues. DNA of the CDR3: TGTGCCAGCAGTTTAGACACCTCTGGAAACACCATATATTTT. Amino acid sequence: CASSLDTSGNTIYF.

CDR3: CASRAGGAPDTQYF. Here the CDR3 DNA reads TGTGCCAGCAGGGCGGGCGGGGCCCCAGATACGCAGTATTTT. The chain joins TRBV2 to TRBJ2-3; the D gene is possibly TRBD2 (6 bases). Germline V gives CDR1 SNHLY, CDR2 FYNNEI. The CDR3 spans 14 residues. The V end lost 6 bases, the J end lost 4 bases, and 14 bases lay between the germline ends.

This clonotype was detected a few times. The chain's CDR3 is CASSLVGSAGQGDGYTF. Written as DNA, the CDR3 is TGCGCCAGCAGCTTGGTTGGTTCTGCGGGACAGGGGGATGGCTACACCTTC. This chain joins TRBV5-1 and TRBJ1-2; TRBD1 aligns across 11 bases. The ends lost 0 bases at V and 6 bases at J; junction bases unmatched: 10. This CDR3 is 17 amino acids long. The germline V gene encodes CDR1 SGHRS and CDR2 YFSETQ.

This clonotype was counted between two and nine times. The chain employs TRBV28 and TRBJ1-2; D call uncertain. This CDR3 contains 12 residues. V dropped 3 bases and J dropped 8 bases, with 10 bases sitting between them. CDR1 is MDHEN, CDR2 SYDVKM, per germline. The CDR3 loop reads CASSLRVQGYTF. The CDR3 bases are TGTGCCAGCAGTTTGAGGGTACAGGGCTACACCTTC.

In this sample, this clonotype turned up many times. The chain couples TRBV4-3 to TRBJ1-6; tentative D call: TRBD1 (5 bases). This CDR3 is 15 amino acids long. V was shortened by 1 base and J by 7 bases, with 11 bases between the two germline ends. Germline-derived CDR1 and CDR2 are LGHNA and YSLEER. The DNA for the CDR3 is TGCGCCAGCAGCCAAGGATGGGACGGAAATTCACCCCTCCACTTT. Protein sequence: CASSQGWDGNSPLHF.

The V call is TRBV20-1, the J call TRBJ2-2; TRBD2 matches at 11 bases. J lost 5 bases, V lost 5 bases, and 7 bases had no gene match. The CDR3 loop spans 15 amino acids. The germline V gene has CDR1 DFQATT and CDR2 SNEGSKA (reference sequence). CDR3 sequence reads: CSARRTSGSTGELFF. The CDR3 nucleotides are TGCAGTGCTCGACGGACTAGCGGGTCTACCGGGGAGCTGTTTTTT.

At least ten counts were recorded for this clonotype. This chain uses TRBV6-5 with TRBJ2-3; maybe TRBD1 (5 bases). This CDR3 is 16 amino acids long. Trimming cost V 4 bases and J 0 bases, with 14 bases left between them. Per the germline V gene, CDR1 is MNHEY and CDR2 is SVGAGI. CDR3 in amino acids: CASSSWTPSSTDTQYF. The CDR3 DNA is TGTGCCAGCAGTTCTTGGACACCTTCTAGCACAGATACGCAGTATTTT.

This chain uses TRBV12-3 or TRBV12-4 with TRBJ2-7; perhaps D is TRBD1 or TRBD2 (6 bases each). The CDR3 is 14 amino acids. The V end was cut by 3 bases, the J end by 5 bases, with 14 bases between. The CDR3 loop reads CASSLSPGAHEQYF. In DNA, the CDR3 is TGTGCCAGCAGTTTGTCCCCGGGGGCCCACGAGCAGTACTTC.

This clonotype was seen more than once but under ten times. J is TRBJ1-5 and V is TRBV12-3 or TRBV12-4; perhaps TRBD1 as D (5 bases). The CDR3 spans 14 residues. V lost 3 bases to trimming and J lost 6 bases, with 12 bases between them. The CDR3 region is CASSLQGAGQPQHF. For the CDR3, the DNA is TGTGCCAGCAGTTTGCAGGGCGCAGGTCAGCCCCAGCATTTT.

At least ten counts were recorded for this clonotype. The rearrangement joins TRBV20-1 to TRBJ1-2; no clear D gene. The CDR3 sequence is 14 residues long. Between the trimmed V and J ends, which lost 3 bases and 4 bases, there was a span of 15 bases. The germline V gene has CDR1 DFQATT and CDR2 SNEGSKA (reference sequence). CDR3 protein: CSASLEREIYGYTF. The CDR3 bases are TGCAGTGCTAGTCTTGAACGTGAGATCTATGGCTACACCTTC.

The genes are TRBV28 and TRBJ2-5, with 7 nucleotides matching TRBD1. Germline CDR1 MDHEN, CDR2 SYDVKM. With 5 bases clipped from V and 2 bases from J, the junction kept 5 bases outside the gene matches. This CDR3 region has 14 residues. The CDR3 DNA follows: TGTGCCAGCAGTACTGGGGACAGACAAGAGACCCAGTACTTC. This gives the protein CASSTGDRQETQYF. The variable domain in full, completed from reference TRBV28 and TRBJ2-5, reads DVKVTQSSRYLVKRTGEKVFLECVQDMDHENMFWYRQDPGLGLRLIYFSYDVKMKEKGDIPEGYSVSREKKERFSLILESASTNQTSMYLCASSTGDRQETQYFGPGTRLLVL.

The chain employs TRBV18 and TRBJ2-3; 10 bases are shared with TRBD1. The CDR3 runs 16 residues. V was pared by 1 base and J by 1 base, with 2 bases of the junction left unmatched. The germline gives CDR1 KGHSH, CDR2 LQKENI. Here the CDR3 reads CASSPRDRGGTDTQYF. As DNA, the CDR3 is TGTGCCAGCTCACCACGGGACAGGGGAGGCACAGATACGCAGTATTTT.

The genes are TRBV7-9 and TRBJ2-7; D gene unclear. V shed 3 bases and J shed 3 bases, with 9 bases lying between them. CDR3 size: 13 residues. CDR1 and CDR2 (germline): SEHNR, FQNEAQ (reference sequence). The CDR3 DNA follows: TGTGCCAGCAGCTTGCAGCGCGGCTACGAGCAGTACTTC. Translated, it gives CASSLQRGYEQYF.

By share, this clonotype counts as medium-sized. The chain joins TRBV6-4 to TRBJ2-3, with TRBD1 identical over 9 bases. Trimming removed 4 bases from V and 1 base from J; junction bases left unmatched: 0. CDR1 is MRHNA, CDR2 SNTAGT, per germline. The CDR3 has 14 residues. CDR3 in amino acids: CASSGTGGTDTQYF. In DNA form, the CDR3 reads TGTGCCAGCAGTGGGACAGGGGGCACAGATACGCAGTATTTT.

The chain joins TRBV27 to TRBJ1-5, with 10 bases matching TRBD1. Germline values: CDR1 MNHEY, CDR2 SMNVEV (reference sequence). Losses at the gene ends were 3 bases for V and 2 bases for J; bases not matched to a gene: 1. The CDR3 spans 15 residues. As DNA, the CDR3 is TGTGCCAGCAGTTTGGGGACAGGGGGCAATCAGCCCCAGCATTTT. Protein product: CASSLGTGGNQPQHF.

This clonotype was recorded many times. This sequence joins TRBV20-1 and TRBJ2-1; 7 positions agree with TRBD2. The trim removed 0 bases at V and 5 bases at J, leaving 19 bases unmatched. This CDR3 has 19 amino acids. Germline V gene lookup returns CDR1 DFQATT and CDR2 SNEGSKA (reference sequence). CDR3 amino acids: CSARDRGVRKAGWDNEQFF. The DNA of the CDR3 is TGCAGTGCTAGAGATCGAGGAGTAAGGAAAGCGGGATGGGACAATGAGCAGTTCTTC.

This clonotype was seen a few times. This chain links TRBV9 with TRBJ1-1; tentative D call: TRBD1 (6 bases). V lost 0 bases and J lost 0, with 9 bases in between. Germline V lookup: CDR1 SGDLS, CDR2 YYNGEE. The CDR3 runs to 15 residues. CDR3: CASSVVTGLNTEAFF. CDR3 DNA: TGTGCCAGCAGCGTAGTTACAGGGCTGAACACTGAAGCTTTCTTT.

This clonotype was seen a handful of times. The rearrangement joins TRBV6-1 to TRBJ1-5; 7 bases agree with TRBD1. This CDR3 is 16 amino acids long. Germline-derived CDR1 and CDR2 are MNHNS and SASEGT. Trimming cost V 2 bases and J 3 bases; bases outside gene matches: 7. The CDR3 spells CASSELGTAPNQPQHF. CDR3 nucleotides: TGTGCCAGCAGTGAATTAGGGACAGCTCCCAATCAGCCCCAGCATTTT.

The chain joins TRBV29-1 to TRBJ1-1; 8 bases map to TRBD1. Unmatched junction bases numbered 7, after V lost 5 bases and J lost 5 bases. In germline, CDR1 is SQVTM, CDR2 ANQGSEA. This CDR3 comprises 13 residues. The CDR3 bases are TGCAGCGTTCTCAGACAGGGGAGGACTGAAGCTTTCTTT. Its protein product is CSVLRQGRTEAFF.

This clonotype has a count of ten or more. This sequence joins TRBV29-1 and TRBJ2-5; D unresolved. The CDR3 is 14 residues long. With 7 bases removed from V and 1 base from J, the gap between germline ends came to 16 bases. Germline lookup yields CDR1 SQVTM and CDR2 ANQGSEA. CDR3 nucleotides: TGCAGCGCCAACGGGCGCCATTTCCAAGAGACCCAGTACTTC. This codes for CSANGRHFQETQYF.

This clonotype appeared a few times. V gene TRBV7-2 combines with J gene TRBJ2-5; 9 bases are shared with TRBD2. Germline V CDR1 and CDR2: SGHTA, FQGNSA. The CDR3 length is 15 residues. Unmatched junction bases numbered 6, after V lost 3 bases and J lost 4 bases. CDR3 loop: CASSFGGRVRETQYF. The CDR3 DNA reads TGTGCCAGCAGCTTTGGCGGGAGGGTTCGAGAGACCCAGTACTTC. The whole variable domain, filled in from reference TRBV7-2 and TRBJ2-5, reads GAGVSQSPSNKVTEKGKDVELRCDPISGHTALYWYRQSLGQGLEFLIYFQGNSAPDKSGLPSDRFSAERTGGSVSTLTIQRTQQEDSAVYLCASSFGGRVRETQYFGPGTRLLVL.

This clonotype has a handful of counts. In DNA form, the CDR3 reads TGCGCCAGCAGCTTGGACAACGGCCTCAATCAGCCCCAGCATTTT. It encodes CASSLDNGLNQPQHF. V gene TRBV5-1 combines with J gene TRBJ1-5; no clear D. V was trimmed by 0 bases and J by 3 bases, leaving 10 bases between them. The CDR3 runs to 15 residues. Per the germline V gene, CDR1 is SGHRS and CDR2 is YFSETQ.

This clonotype was observed at least ten times. The chain joins TRBV7-2 to TRBJ2-7; either TRBD1 or TRBD2 may fit D (5 bases each). This CDR3 is built from 14 residues. Germline V CDR1 and CDR2: SGHTA, FQGNSA. The V end lost 1 base, the J end lost 2 bases, and 9 bases lay between the germline ends. The CDR3 protein is CASSLVPGPYEQYF. CDR3 coding DNA: TGTGCCAGCAGCTTAGTGCCGGGGCCCTACGAGCAGTACTTC.

This clonotype was detected many times. CDR3 coding DNA: TGCGCCAGCAGCTCGGACAGGTTGGATGGCTACACCTTC. It codes for CASSSDRLDGYTF. The rearrangement joins TRBV5-1 to TRBJ1-2; 7 bases match TRBD1. Trimming at V came to 3 bases and at J to 6 bases, leaving 5 bases not matched to a gene. The CDR3 runs 13 residues. Germline CDR1 is SGHRS and CDR2 is YFSETQ. Filled out from reference TRBV5-1 and TRBJ1-2, the complete variable domain reads KAGVTQTPRYLIKTRGQQVTLSCSPISGHRSVSWYQQTPGQGLQFLFEYFSETQRNKGNFPGRFSGRQFSNSRSEMNVSTLELGDSALYLCASSSDRLDGYTFGSGTRLTVV.

This clonotype was counted ten times or more. V usage is TRBV29-1 and J usage is TRBJ1-3, with TRBD1 matching over 7 bases. Unmatched junction bases numbered 8, after V lost 7 bases and J lost 2 bases. The CDR3 covers 14 residues. From germline, CDR1 is SQVTM and CDR2 ANQGSEA. CDR3 residues: CSGTVGTAGNTIYF. CDR3 coding DNA: TGCAGCGGAACCGTTGGGACAGCTGGAAACACCATATATTTT.

In its sample, this clonotype was seen many times. The chain carries TRBV12-5 and TRBJ1-5, with D possibly being TRBD1 (6 bases). The CDR3 sequence is 15 residues long. Germline CDR1 and CDR2: LGHNT and FRNRAP. Trimming took off 11 bases at V and 0 bases at J, with 17 bases between the two ends. The DNA of the CDR3 is TGTGCTTGTCAAAGGGGGGCGCTTAGCAATCAGCCCCAGCATTTT. Protein: CACQRGALSNQPQHF. Complete variable domain (other parts from reference TRBV12-5 and TRBJ1-5): DARVTQTPRHKVTEMGQEVTMRCQPILGHNTVFWYRQTMMQGLELLAYFRNRAPLDDSGMPKDRFSAEMPDATLATLKIQPSEPRDSAVYFCACQRGALSNQPQHFGDGTRLSIL.